Listed below are T cell receptor beta chains from one sample, sequenced in a study of cytomegalovirus exposure and HLA in healthy donors. Method: immunoSEQ multiplex PCR; TCRdb's copy keeps in-frame clones and lacks some. The sample includes approximately 60,000 clones, 90% to 95% seen only once; the top ten take over 1%. Sequenced: PBMCs. The receptors derive from a woman in her late teens or twenties in good health and CMV-seronegative. Both conserved end residues are part of each CDR3. A D gene is named only where the DNA matches it firmly. Rows may omit the clone size; those that give it use once, few, many or a size class.

12	TRBV25-1	TRBJ2-1	-	-	TGTGCCAGCAGTGAAATCGGGAATGAGCAGTTCTTC	CASSEIGNEQFF
16	TRBV4-2	TRBJ2-1	-	TRBD2	TGTGCCAGCAGCCAAGAGGGAGCGGGAGACCTCAATGAGCAGTTCTTC	CASSQEGAGDLNEQFF
14	TRBV6-5	TRBJ1-1	-	TRBD1	TGTGCCAGTAGTAGGGGGCAATGGAACACTGAAGCTTTCTTT	CASSRGQWNTEAFF
14	TRBV7-2	TRBJ2-5	-	-	TGTGCCAGCAGCTTAGCCCTGCGAGAAGAGACCCAGTACTTC	CASSLALREETQYF
14	TRBV5-1	TRBJ1-1	-	-	TGCGCCAGCAGCTCCCCGAGTCATGGACAGGAAGCTTTCTTT	CASSSPSHGQEAFF
15	TRBV4-2	TRBJ1-4	few	-	TGTGCCAGCAGCCAAGTGGGGGGGGCTAATGAAAAACTGTTTTTT	CASSQVGGANEKLFF
14	TRBV28	TRBJ1-5	-	-	TGTGCCAGCAGGGGCCCGGACAGATATCAGCCCCAGCATTTT	CASRGPDRYQPQHF
16	TRBV6-6	TRBJ2-2	-	-	TGTGCCAGCAGTTATGAAAAGTATTGGAGTTCCGGGGAGCTGTTTTTT	CASSYEKYWSSGELFF
15	TRBV14	TRBJ1-2	-	-	TGTGCCAGCAGCCAAGAATATTGGACAGACGGTGGCTACACCTTC	CASSQEYWTDGGYTF
16	TRBV5-1	TRBJ2-3	-	-	TGCGCCAGCAGCTCACGGACAGGAGGGACCTCAGATACGCAGTATTTT	CASSSRTGGTSDTQYF
13	TRBV2	TRBJ2-1	-	-	TGTGCCAGCAGGACAGGGACTTACAATGAGCAGTTCTTC	CASRTGTYNEQFF
15	TRBV5-1	TRBJ2-3	-	-	TGCGCCAGCAGCTTGGACGCAGGGGCGATGGATACGCAGTATTTT	CASSLDAGAMDTQYF
16	TRBV5-6	TRBJ1-4	-	-	TGTGCCAGCAGCTTGTGGAGGGACCTAACTAATGAAAAACTGTTTTTT	CASSLWRDLTNEKLFF
16	TRBV19	TRBJ2-1	-	-	TGTGCCAGTAGGTTGGCCAGTGGCCTCCGCGGAGATGAGCAGTTCTTC	CASRLASGLRGDEQFF
14	TRBV27	TRBJ2-7	-	TRBD1	TGTGCCAGCAGTCCCGGGACAGGGCCTTACGAGCAGTACTTC	CASSPGTGPYEQYF
16	TRBV7-9	TRBJ1-6	-	-	TGTGCCAGCAGCCCCAGGGTGAGCTCCTATAATTCACCCCTCCACTTT	CASSPRVSSYNSPLHF
11	TRBV28	TRBJ1-2	-	-	TGTGCCAGCAGGGGGCTTTATGGCTACACCTTC	CASRGLYGYTF
14	TRBV11-2	TRBJ2-7	-	-	TGTGCCAGCAGCTTTCGGCGGGGTGAAGGGGAGCAGTACTTC	CASSFRRGEGEQYF
12	TRBV10-3	TRBJ1-1	-	-	TGTGCCACCGGACCTCGAAGCGGTGAAGCTTTCTTT	CATGPRSGEAFF
17	TRBV5-1	TRBJ1-3	-	-	TGCGCCAGCAGCCCCTCCGGAGGGTCCTCCTCTGGAAACACCATATATTTT	CASSPSGGSSSGNTIYF
15	TRBV7-2	TRBJ1-2	-	-	TGTGCCAGCAGCTTAGGGGGCCCAATTGCTTATGGCTACACCTTC	CASSLGGPIAYGYTF
17	TRBV4-1	TRBJ2-1	-	TRBD2	TGCGCCAGCAGTCAAGGGCGCGGGGGGAGCTCCTACAATGAGCAGTTCTTC	CASSQGRGGSSYNEQFF
13	TRBV21-1	TRBJ1-2	once	-	TGTGCCAGCAGAAAGGACAGGGCCTGGGGCTACACCTTC	CASRKDRAWGYTF
14	TRBV6-1	TRBJ2-2	once	TRBD1	TGTGCCAGCAGTGGGACGGACAGGGCCGGGGAGCTGTTTTTT	CASSGTDRAGELFF
14	TRBV29-1	TRBJ2-2	-	-	TGCAGCGCCGCGTATCGTAGGGGCACCGGGGAGCTGTTTTTT	CSAAYRRGTGELFF
14	TRBV6-4	TRBJ1-3	-	-	TGTGCCAGCAGGGGACTGCCGACTTCTGGCACCATATATTTT	CASRGLPTSGTIYF
15	TRBV28	TRBJ2-7	-	TRBD2	TGTGCCAGCAGTTTATGGGGCGGGGGGACCTACGAGCAGTACTTC	CASSLWGGGTYEQYF
19	TRBV4-3	TRBJ2-5	-	TRBD2	TGCGCCAGCAGCCAAGATACCCCCCTGGCTAGCGGGTTCCAAGAGACCCAGTACTTC	CASSQDTPLASGFQETQYF
15	TRBV6-1	TRBJ2-4	-	TRBD2	TGTGCCAGCAGTGAAAACGGCGGGGGGAAGAACATTCAGTACTTC	CASSENGGGKNIQYF
15	TRBV18	TRBJ1-2	once	-	TGTGCCAGCTCACCGCGGGGGGGAGAGGACTATGGCTACACCTTC	CASSPRGGEDYGYTF
18	TRBV23-1	TRBJ2-3	-	-	TGCGCCAGCAGTCACACTAGGTCCAAGAAACCTAGCACAGATACGCAGTATTTT	CASSHTRSKKPSTDTQYF
14	TRBV5-1	TRBJ1-2	-	TRBD1	TGCGCCAGCAGCTTGGGACAGGGAGGCTATGGCTACACCTTC	CASSLGQGGYGYTF
14	TRBV19	TRBJ1-5	-	-	TGTGCCAGTAGTGATGGCGGAGGGCGTCAGCCCCAGCATTTT	CASSDGGGRQPQHF
11	TRBV13	TRBJ2-1	-	-	TGTGCCAGCAGGAGGGACAATGAGCAGTTCTTC	CASRRDNEQFF
15	TRBV6-1	TRBJ2-3	few	TRBD2	TGTGCCAGCAGTGAACTAGCGGGGAGGTCAGATACGCAGTATTTT	CASSELAGRSDTQYF
15	TRBV5-4	TRBJ1-2	-	TRBD1	TGTGCCAGCAGCCTCTGGACAGGGGGCGTTTTAGGCTACACCTTC	CASSLWTGGVLGYTF
14	TRBV4-1	TRBJ1-1	-	TRBD1	TGCGCCAGCAGCCAGGCCGAGGGGACAGGGGAAGCTTTCTTT	CASSQAEGTGEAFF
18	TRBV7-8	TRBJ1-2	once	TRBD1	TGTGCCAGCAGCTTAGCGCCGGACAGGGTAGGAGCTAACTATGGCTACACCTTC	CASSLAPDRVGANYGYTF
15	TRBV6-1	TRBJ2-7	-	-	TGTGCCAGCAGTGAAGAAGGGGGGGCAGGGCCCGAGCAGTACTTC	CASSEEGGAGPEQYF
16	TRBV28	TRBJ2-7	-	-	TGTGCCAGCAGTTTAAATCTTTTAGGGGGTAACTACGAGCAGTACTTC	CASSLNLLGGNYEQYF